The 17 T cell receptor beta chains below all came from one sample that was sequenced in a study of tumor-infiltrating lymphocytes in primary liver carcinoma. Co-extracting RNA and DNA was done with 20-30 mg of unsorted bulk tissue as input. A constant-region primer primed TCR beta cDNA synthesis from 400 to 550 ng of total RNA. Nested multiplex PCR, run for three rounds with slightly modified ARM-PCR, yielded TCR beta libraries. Both of the initial two PCR rounds ran for nine to eleven cycles and employed TRBV1-TRBV30 forward primers alongside a C-beta reverse primer. TCRdb itself ran the multiplex PCR reads through MiXCR, one entry per CDR3 protein. The sample lists about 100,000 distinct CDR3 sequences, about 70% occurring once. Sequencing was carried out using liver tumor tissue from sampling region 2. Subset in this sample: tumor region T2, inferior pole. These receptor sequences come from a woman aged 55 to 70 with primary liver carcinoma and hepatitis B virus infection.

V usage is TRBV5-1 and J usage is TRBJ2-3, with unresolved D. V was cut by 4 bases and J by 0 bases, with 18 bases left in between. Germline V gene data show CDR1 as SGHRS and CDR2 as YFSETQ. This CDR3 comprises 17 residues. CDR3 sequence (DNA): TGCGCCAGCAGCGGCTCCCGACAAGCACTTAGCACAGATACGCAGTATTTT. This codes for CASSGSRQALSTDTQYF.

This sequence joins TRBV5-1 and TRBJ2-3; 7 nucleotides align to TRBD1. There are 13 residues in the CDR3. In germline, CDR1 is SGHRS, CDR2 YFSETQ. V gave up 4 bases and J gave up 7 bases; unmatched junction bases: 6. CDR3 amino acids: CASSPRQGHTQYF. CDR3 coding DNA: TGCGCCAGCAGCCCTCGACAGGGACATACGCAGTATTTT. The whole variable domain, remainder taken from reference TRBV5-1 and TRBJ2-3, is KAGVTQTPRYLIKTRGQQVTLSCSPISGHRSVSWYQQTPGQGLQFLFEYFSETQRNKGNFPGRFSGRQFSNSRSEMNVSTLELGDSALYLCASSPRQGHTQYFGPGTRLTVL.

Concerning this clonotype: This is likely a read error, given that the CDR3 carries no conserved phenylalanine or tryptophan at its end. The limits of the CDR3 on the DNA are not certain, so only TCRdb's listed CDR3 is given. J is TRBJ1-6 and V is TRBV11-2; the table assigns TRBD1, which was not confirmed against the DNA. Germline values: CDR1 SGHAT, CDR2 FQNNGV. Including both end residues, the CDR3 is 14 amino acids long. The CDR3 loop reads CAGSGTGGNSPIHY.

Within the sample, this clonotype is medium-sized. The chain is built from TRBV11-3 and TRBJ2-3; TRBD1 is a possible D gene (6 bases). CDR1 and CDR2 (germline): SGHNT, YENEEA. Trimming removed 5 bases at V and 0 bases at J, with 9 bases between. The CDR3 runs to 14 residues. The CDR3 region is CASSRGQSTDTQYF. The DNA of the CDR3 is TGTGCCAGCAGCCGCGGACAGAGCACAGATACGCAGTATTTT.

With respect to this clonotype: The germline gene is not matched at one end of the junction; a read error may be the cause. The chain recombines TRBV4-2 with TRBJ2-1, with D tentatively TRBD1 or TRBD2 (5 bases each). CDR1 LGHNA and CDR2 YNFKEQ come from the germline V gene. The CDR3 loop spans 16 amino acids. This chain's CDR3 is CASSQDGRDPYNGQFF. The DNA for the CDR3 is TGTGCCAGCAGTCAAGATGGAAGGGACCCCTACAATGGGCAGTTCTTC.

For the CDR3, the DNA is TGTGCCAGCAGTTCCACAGTGGGGGTGGATACAGATACGCAGTATTTT. Translation: CASSSTVGVDTDTQYF. This rearrangement joins TRBV6-5 to TRBJ2-3; tentatively, D is TRBD1 or TRBD2 (5 bases each). CDR3 length equals 16 residues. The ends were cut back, 4 bases at V and 3 bases at J, with 17 bases in the middle. Germline values: CDR1 MNHEY, CDR2 SVGAGI.

This chain joins TRBV28 and TRBJ2-7, with 8 bases matching TRBD2. The junction had 7 bases not matched to a gene; V was cut back by 5 bases and J by 4 bases. The CDR3 sequence is 14 residues long. Germline loops: CDR1 MDHEN, CDR2 SYDVKM. The CDR3 DNA follows: TGTGCCAGCAGTCCTATAGCGGGGAATTACGAGCAGTACTTC. Its translation: CASSPIAGNYEQYF.

This clonotype was counted a few times. A much bigger clone sits one base away, suggesting this may be a read error. The rearrangement uses TRBV4-2 and TRBJ1-3; D remains unclear. CDR3 size: 16 residues. Germline CDR1 LGHNA, CDR2 YNFKEQ. For the CDR3, the DNA is TGTGCCAGCATCCAAGGATCCCCCAACTCTGGAAACACCATATATTTT. Amino acids: CASIQGSPNSGNTIYF.

Turning to this clonotype: At one boundary the junction diverges from the germline segment, which might be a read error. V is TRBV11-3 and J is TRBJ2-7, with TRBD2 identical over 9 bases. Germline-derived CDR1 and CDR2 are SGHNT and YENEEA. The CDR3 covers 15 residues. The CDR3 loop is CASSLEGSGSYELCF. CDR3 bases: TGTGCCAGCAGCTTAGAGGGTAGCGGGAGTTACGAGTTGTGCTTC.

This clonotype was seen many times. The V and J genes are TRBV5-1 and TRBJ2-7; 10 nucleotides align to TRBD2. This CDR3 region has 16 residues. The V gene end was trimmed by 6 bases and the J gene end by 3 bases; junction bases not matched to a gene: 12. The germline CDR1 and CDR2 sequences are SGHRS and YFSETQ. The CDR3 here is CASTFQTGLAIYEQYF. DNA for the CDR3: TGCGCCAGCACCTTCCAAACGGGACTAGCGATCTACGAGCAGTACTTC. The complete variable domain, with remaining parts taken from reference TRBV5-1 and TRBJ2-7, reads KAGVTQTPRYLIKTRGQQVTLSCSPISGHRSVSWYQQTPGQGLQFLFEYFSETQRNKGNFPGRFSGRQFSNSRSEMNVSTLELGDSALYLCASTFQTGLAIYEQYFGPGTRLTVT.

This clonotype came up many times. The chain uses TRBV6-6 and TRBJ2-2, with 8 nucleotides matching TRBD1. The length of the CDR3 is 18 residues. Germline V gene data show CDR1 as MNHNY and CDR2 as SVGAGI (reference sequence). The V gene end was trimmed by 0 bases and the J gene end by 0 bases; junction bases not matched to a gene: 6. The CDR3 nucleotides are TGTGCCAGCAGTTACTCGAAGGACAGGGTAACGAACACCGGGGAGCTGTTTTTT. It specifies CASSYSKDRVTNTGELFF.

The V call is TRBV2, the J call TRBJ1-1, with D hard to call. This CDR3 is 13 amino acids long. Trimming removed 2 bases at V and 2 bases at J, with 6 bases between. Germline V gives CDR1 SNHLY, CDR2 FYNNEI. In nucleotides, the CDR3 is TGTGCCAGCAGTGAACAGGTTAACACTGAAGCTTTCTTT. The encoded protein is CASSEQVNTEAFF.

A note on this clonotype: Germline and junction disagree at one end, which may indicate a read error. The chain carries TRBV10-3 and TRBJ1-5, with TRBD1 identical over 7 bases. CDR1 and CDR2 from the germline V gene are ENHRY and SYGVKD. The CDR3 contains 15 residues. The CDR3 nucleotides read TGTGCCATTAGTGAGACAGGGAATGGCAATCAGTCCCAGCATTTT. It codes for CAISETGNGNQSQHF.

On this clonotype itself: Its ends do not fully match the called genes, so a read error is possible. This rearrangement joins TRBV4-1 to TRBJ1-5; unclear D gene. This CDR3 is built from 15 residues. The germline CDR1 and CDR2 sequences are MGHRA and YSYEKL. This CDR3 is CANSQDGRSNQPQHF. CDR3 bases: TGCGCCAACAGCCAAGACGGCAGGAGTAATCAGCCCCAGCATTTT.

This clonotype was counted ten times or more. The rearrangement uses TRBV30 and TRBJ1-1, with a possible D match to TRBD1 (5 bases). CDR1 GTSNPN and CDR2 SVGIG come from the germline V gene (reference sequence). The V end lost 0 bases, the J end lost 4 bases, and 9 bases lay between the germline ends. The CDR3 spans 13 residues. The CDR3 sequence: CAWSVGLLTEAFF. Here the CDR3 DNA reads TGTGCCTGGAGTGTGGGACTCCTCACTGAAGCTTTCTTT. Using reference TRBV30 and TRBJ1-1 for the parts outside the CDR3, the full variable domain is SQTIHQWPATLVQPVGSPLSLECTVEGTSNPNLYWYRQAAGRGLQLLFYSVGIGQISSEVPQNLSASRPQDRQFILSSKKLLLSDSGFYLCAWSVGLLTEAFFGQGTRLTVV.

As for this clonotype: At one end the junction does not follow the germline gene, possibly because of a read error. The chain has TRBV4-1 and TRBJ1-4; D is perhaps TRBD1 (6 bases). This CDR3 is 17 amino acids long. Germline V gives CDR1 MGHRA, CDR2 YSYEKL. The CDR3 here is CASSLGAQGVTDEKLFF. The CDR3 coding sequence is TGCGCCAGCAGCCTCGGGGCACAGGGAGTAACTGATGAAAAACTGTTTTTT.

Of note for this clonotype: A clone one base away is much larger, so this may be a read error. The chain uses TRBV30 and TRBJ2-7; D not resolved. The ends were cut back, 2 bases at V and 5 bases at J, with 10 bases in the middle. The CDR3 contains 12 residues. Per the germline V gene, CDR1 is GTSNPN and CDR2 is SVGIG (reference sequence). CDR3 sequence: CAWSPFVHEQYF. The CDR3 DNA is TGTGCCTGGAGTCCCTTTGTCCACGAGCAGTACTTC.